At least ten counts were recorded for the clone carrying this T cell receptor beta chain. No antigen is known for it. The read finishes 3 residues shy of the CDR3 end, and the germline J gene is used to complete it. Blood came from CVID subjects not ill and not taking immunomodulatory or immunosuppressive medication. These data originate in a study of T cell clonality in common variable immunodeficiency. The length of the CDR3 is 14 residues. V shed 5 bases, J shed 7 bases, and the junction held 9 bases outside the gene matches. Per the germline V gene, CDR1 is SEHNR and CDR2 is FQNEAQ (reference sequence). Study-level points and caveats: CVID subjects shared fewer TCRbeta clones than healthy controls did. Patient heterogeneity in the CVID cohort limited correlations between repertoire features and clinical complications. Reportedly, TCR beta sequences from common variable immunodeficiency showed fewer deletions and N-nucleotide insertions.

The protocol was immunoSEQ multiplex PCR, while the TCRdb copy is restricted to in-frame clones and leaves out a portion. This sample shows around 20,000 clones and no singletons; 2% to 2.5% rests with the ten largest. The rearrangement links TRBV7-9 to TRBJ1-1, with 8 bases that match TRBD1. The clonotype originates from a human donor with common variable immunodeficiency. Sequenced sample: peripheral blood mononuclear cells. CDR3 DNA, as far as it was read: TGTGCCAGCAGCCCCAGGACAGGGTTAGGTGAA. Protein: CASSPRTGLGE. The whole CDR3 is CASSPRTGLGEAFF.